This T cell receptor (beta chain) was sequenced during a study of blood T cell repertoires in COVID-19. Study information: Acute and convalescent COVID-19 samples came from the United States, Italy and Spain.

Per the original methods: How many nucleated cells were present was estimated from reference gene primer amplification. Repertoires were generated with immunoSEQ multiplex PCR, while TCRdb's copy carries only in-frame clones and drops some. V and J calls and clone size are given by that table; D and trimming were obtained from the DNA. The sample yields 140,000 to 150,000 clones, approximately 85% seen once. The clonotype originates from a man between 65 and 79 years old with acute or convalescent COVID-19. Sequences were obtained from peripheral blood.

The CDR3 loop reads CASSPRGPSTDTQYF. CDR3 in DNA: TGTGCCAGCAGCCCGCGGGGCCCTAGCACAGATACGCAGTATTTT. The J gene is TRBJ2-3, the V gene TRBV11-2; D possibly corresponds to TRBD2 (6 bases). Trimming stripped 5 bases from V and 0 bases from J, with 12 bases between. Germline V gene lookup returns CDR1 SGHAT and CDR2 FQNNGV. This CDR3 contains 15 residues.